A single sample is the source of the 10 T cell receptor beta chains below, sequenced in a study of control samples from healthy donors and cancer patients. Sequencing used immunoSEQ multiplex PCR; TCRdb keeps in-frame clones, though not all of them. This table has approximately 150,000 clones, over 90% appearing once. The sequencing input was blood. The receptors originated from a woman between 25 and 40 years old in good health.

V gene TRBV28 combines with J gene TRBJ1-1; TRBD1 agrees at 8 bases. The V gene end was trimmed by 4 bases and the J gene end by 1 base; junction bases not matched to a gene: 8. The germline CDR1 and CDR2 sequences are MDHEN and SYDVKM. The CDR3 has 16 amino acids. In DNA, the CDR3 is TGTGCCAGCAGTTCTGGACAGGGTCCCAGGAACACTGAAGCTTTCTTT. Protein: CASSSGQGPRNTEAFF.

In its sample, this clone was seen once. This chain links TRBV15 with TRBJ1-1; a weak D match, TRBD1 (6 bases). Germline CDR1 is LNHNV and CDR2 is YYDKDF (reference sequence). This CDR3 comprises 13 residues. With 5 bases removed from V and 5 bases from J, the gap between germline ends came to 12 bases. For the CDR3, the DNA is TGTGCCACCAGCTTACAGGGAGAAACTGAAGCTTTCTTT. This gives the protein CATSLQGETEAFF.

This chain links TRBV4-2 with TRBJ2-7, with 14 nucleotides matching TRBD2. With 4 bases clipped from V and 6 bases from J, the junction kept 8 bases outside the gene matches. CDR1 is LGHNA, CDR2 YNFKEQ, per germline. CDR3 size: 16 residues. CDR3 sequence reads: CASSPSGTSGSPEQYF. Written as DNA, the CDR3 is TGTGCCAGCAGCCCTAGTGGGACTAGCGGGAGCCCCGAGCAGTACTTC.

This rearrangement joins TRBV7-9 to TRBJ1-4, with D possibly being TRBD1 (5 bases). Germline loops: CDR1 SEHNR, CDR2 FQNEAQ (reference sequence). The V and J ends lost 7 bases and 1 base respectively, with 22 bases between them. CDR3 length equals 18 residues. The CDR3 sequence: CASTASTGQGQTNEKLFF. The CDR3 bases are TGTGCCAGCACAGCCAGCACGGGCCAGGGTCAAACTAATGAAAAACTGTTTTTT.

A remark on this clone: A junction boundary mismatches the germline segment, possibly from a read error. This chain connects TRBV10-3 to TRBJ2-3; D not certain. The CDR3 is 14 amino acids. Germline CDR1 is ENHRY and CDR2 is SYGVKD. The CDR3 sequence: CAISEWGNTDTQYF. The CDR3 DNA sequence: TGTGCCATCAGCGAGTGGGGAAACACAGATACGCAGTATTTT.

V is TRBV6-5 and J is TRBJ1-5, with D possibly matching TRBD1 (5 bases). Trimming pared 7 bases from V and 9 bases from J, leaving 16 bases between. Germline-derived CDR1 and CDR2 are MNHEY and SVGAGI. The CDR3 totals 13 residues. The CDR3 region has the DNA TGTGCCAGCATCCCGGGTGGGGGGAGGCCCCAGCATTTT. It yields the protein CASIPGGGRPQHF.

The gene calls are TRBV9 and TRBJ1-3; 10 bases agree with TRBD1. This CDR3 is 15 amino acids long. J lost 4 bases, V lost 2 bases, and 3 bases had no gene match. Germline lookup yields CDR1 SGDLS and CDR2 YYNGEE. In DNA, the CDR3 is TGTGCCAGCAGCGTTTCGGACAGGGGGGGAAACACCATATATTTT. Translating it yields CASSVSDRGGNTIYF.

J is TRBJ2-5 and V is TRBV18; D is possibly TRBD1 (6 bases). Germline V CDR1 and CDR2: KGHSH, LQKENI. With 2 bases removed from V and 3 bases from J, the gap between germline ends came to 10 bases. This CDR3 contains 14 residues. This chain's CDR3 is CASSPSRGEETQYF. The DNA of the CDR3 is TGTGCCAGCTCACCATCCAGGGGCGAAGAGACCCAGTACTTC.

The chain employs TRBV6-1 and TRBJ1-5; unclear D gene. This CDR3 has 18 residues. Looked up from germline, CDR1 is MNHNS and CDR2 is SASEGT. V dropped 1 base and J dropped 0 bases, with 16 bases sitting between them. The CDR3 region is CASSEGPPSPYSNQPQHF. The CDR3 DNA reads as TGTGCCAGCAGTGAAGGCCCACCAAGCCCCTATAGCAATCAGCCCCAGCATTTT.

The chain carries TRBV28 and TRBJ1-5, with D possibly matching TRBD1 (5 bases). The CDR3 is 15 residues long. Germline CDR1 MDHEN, CDR2 SYDVKM. Deletions cut 1 base from V and 8 bases from J, with 15 bases between. For the CDR3, the DNA is TGTGCCAGCAGTTTATTCGGGAGGGGCAGGGAGCCCCAGCATTTT. This codes for CASSLFGRGREPQHF.